This T cell receptor beta chain was identified during a study of molecular identifiers for immune sequencing clone quantification. Study-level background: Replicate RNA from 20,000 or 100,000 naive CD8 T cells formed five aliquots; four were sequenced.

The table lists this clonotype with many counts. Bulk libraries came from a prior protocol with listed TCR primers. TCRdb recomputed calls from the PCR reads with MiXCR, one row per CDR3 protein. The data hold some 580,000 distinct CDR3 sequences, with 25% observed a single time. The V end lost 4 bases, the J end lost 2 bases, and 11 bases lay between the germline ends. CDR3 size: 14 residues. Sorted naive CD8 T cells, roughly 20,000 to 1,100,000, were sequenced from 10%, 30% or 50% RNA. Naive CD8 T cells were sorted, and the gate applied was CD8+CD4-CCR7+CD45RA+. The V gene is TRBV12-3 or TRBV12-4, the J gene TRBJ2-5; D gene ambiguous. Sequencing was done on a sample of naive CD8+ T cells from blood, with Jurkat cell RNA spiked in. Described subset: FACS-sorted CD8+CD4-CCR7+CD45RA+ naive T cells. The sequence was obtained from a human donor in good health. Some libraries in this study had Jurkat cell RNA spiked in. The CDR3, as DNA: TGTGCCAGCAGTTCGTTGGGAAATCAAGAGACCCAGTACTTC. Protein sequence: CASSSLGNQETQYF.